The 15 T cell receptor beta chains below all came from one sample that was sequenced in a study of blood T cell repertoires in COVID-19. The protocol was immunoSEQ multiplex PCR, while the TCRdb copy is restricted to in-frame clones and leaves out a portion. The top ten hold about 4.5% of the sample, which has under 150,000 clones, roughly 90% seen once. Sequenced input: peripheral blood. The receptors were gathered from a man in his sixties with COVID-19, enrolled during active disease.

On this clone: Different DNA sequences within this sample yield the same CDR3. The rearrangement links TRBV19 to TRBJ1-5, with D tentatively TRBD1 (5 bases). With 5 bases removed from V and 2 bases from J, the gap between germline ends came to 10 bases. The V gene's germline CDR1 is LNHDA and CDR2 SQIVND (reference sequence). The CDR3 consists of 14 residues. Here the CDR3 DNA reads TGTGCCAGTAGTGTTACAGGAGGCAATCAGCCCCAGCATTTT. Protein sequence: CASSVTGGNQPQHF.

In this sample, this clone turned up many times. The chain combines TRBV10-3 with TRBJ1-5, with D perhaps matching TRBD1 (6 bases). The V end lost 0 bases, the J end lost 0 bases, and 15 bases lay between the germline ends. The CDR3 loop spans 18 amino acids. Germline V lookup: CDR1 ENHRY, CDR2 SYGVKD. The CDR3 DNA follows: TGTGCCATCAGTGAGTCAGAGCGGGGGCCATATAGCAATCAGCCCCAGCATTTT. The encoded protein is CAISESERGPYSNQPQHF.

The chain employs TRBV10-2 and TRBJ2-7; 9 nucleotides agree with TRBD2. V lost 7 bases to trimming and J lost 1 base; unmatched junction nucleotides: 5. The CDR3 consists of 14 residues. The germline V gene encodes CDR1 WSHSY and CDR2 SAAADI. The CDR3 sequence: CASKRLAASYEQYF. CDR3 bases: TGCGCCAGCAAAAGACTAGCGGCGTCCTACGAGCAGTACTTC.

CDR3 bases: TGTGCCATCAGTGAGTCGGCGGGCAGGGGGAACACTGAAGCTTTCTTT. Translated: CAISESAGRGNTEAFF. The chain joins TRBV10-3 to TRBJ1-1; tentatively, D is TRBD1 (6 bases). V was pared by 0 bases and J by 1 base, with 12 bases between. The CDR3 extends over 16 amino acids. Germline-derived CDR1 and CDR2 are ENHRY and SYGVKD.

V and J are TRBV7-9 and TRBJ1-5; the match to TRBD1 covers 7 bases. This CDR3 spans 15 amino acids. Germline CDR1 is SEHNR and CDR2 is FQNEAQ (reference sequence). Trimming at V came to 1 base and at J to 7 bases, leaving 7 bases not matched to a gene. The CDR3: CASSLDVRQGQPQHF. The CDR3 DNA reads TGTGCCAGCAGCTTAGATGTAAGACAGGGCCAGCCCCAGCATTTT.

The CDR3 coding sequence is TGTGCCAGCAGTTTTCTAGCGGGAAACACAGATACGCAGTATTTT. Translation gives CASSFLAGNTDTQYF. The V and J genes are TRBV6-2 or TRBV6-3 and TRBJ2-3; 9 positions agree with TRBD2. Germline V gives CDR1 MNHEY, CDR2 SVGEGT. V dropped 4 bases and J dropped 2; count of bases not matched to a gene: 4. CDR3 size: 15 residues.

The chain recombines TRBV2 with TRBJ2-7; 9 positions match TRBD1. The CDR3 is 13 amino acids. The germline gives CDR1 SNHLY, CDR2 FYNNEI. The V and J ends lost 4 bases and 7 bases, in that order; junction bases with no gene match: 5. The DNA for the CDR3 is TGTGCCAGCAGTGGGGGACAGGGATGGGAGCAGTACTTC. This translates into CASSGGQGWEQYF.

V is TRBV19 and J is TRBJ1-2; no firm D call. V was pared by 8 bases and J by 4 bases, with 8 bases between. The germline gives CDR1 LNHDA, CDR2 SQIVND (reference sequence). This CDR3 is built from 11 residues. The DNA of the CDR3 is TGTGCCAGTCGGGAACTCTATGGCTACACCTTC. Amino acid sequence: CASRELYGYTF.

The genes are TRBV19 and TRBJ2-1, with D tentatively TRBD1 (6 bases). CDR1 is LNHDA, CDR2 SQIVND, per germline (reference sequence). The CDR3 contains 19 residues. Trimming left V 6 bases short and J 5 bases short, with 29 bases between. The CDR3 DNA reads TGTGCCAGTAGCAGCCAGAGGGGGAGAGGGGCCCTTTCCCACAATGAGCAGTTCTTC. Translation gives CASSSQRGRGALSHNEQFF. The entire variable domain, with the rest obtained from reference TRBV19 and TRBJ2-1, is as follows: DGGITQSPKYLFRKEGQNVTLSCEQNLNHDAMYWYRQDPGQGLRLIYYSQIVNDFQKGDIAEGYSVSREKKESFPLTVTSAQKNPTAFYLCASSSQRGRGALSHNEQFFGPGTRLTVL.

The J gene is TRBJ2-1, the V gene TRBV19, with 8 bases identical to TRBD2. Germline CDR1 is LNHDA and CDR2 is SQIVND (reference sequence). Trimming removed 0 bases from V and 5 bases from J; junction bases left unmatched: 15. The CDR3 covers 19 residues. As DNA, the CDR3 is TGTGCCAGTAGTATAGATAGGGCCGGGTTCCAGCGGGAGAACAATGAGCAGTTCTTC. This translates into CASSIDRAGFQRENNEQFF.

V usage is TRBV7-3 and J usage is TRBJ2-1, with D possibly matching TRBD1 (5 bases). The CDR3 loop spans 14 amino acids. The V gene's germline CDR1 is SGHTA and CDR2 FQGTGA. V gave up 3 bases and J gave up 5 bases, with 11 bases separating them. This CDR3 reads CASSLGRGNNEQFF. The CDR3 region has the DNA TGTGCCAGCAGCTTGGGAAGGGGAAACAATGAGCAGTTCTTC.

V usage is TRBV5-1 and J usage is TRBJ2-1; 14 nucleotides align to TRBD2. CDR1 is SGHRS and CDR2 is YFSETQ in the germline V gene. This CDR3 has 18 residues. V trimming: 3 bases; J trimming: 5 bases; junction bases outside the gene matches: 10. CDR3 in amino acids: CASSWGEGLAGVNNEQFF. The CDR3 DNA follows: TGCGCCAGCAGCTGGGGGGAGGGACTAGCGGGAGTTAACAATGAGCAGTTCTTC.

The V call is TRBV10-1, the J call TRBJ1-5, with D tentatively TRBD1 (5 bases). The V end was cut by 10 bases, the J end by 2 bases, with 18 bases between. From germline, CDR1 is WNHNN and CDR2 SYGVQD (reference sequence). The CDR3 is 15 amino acids. The CDR3 DNA sequence: TGCGCCACCCCCCATACTTCGGGGGGCAATCAGCCCCAGCATTTT. Translating it yields CATPHTSGGNQPQHF.

The chain combines TRBV18 with TRBJ2-2; 7 nucleotides agree with TRBD2. This CDR3 is built from 16 residues. Trimming at V came to 3 bases and at J to 4 bases, leaving 8 bases not matched to a gene. Germline V lookup: CDR1 KGHSH, CDR2 LQKENI. CDR3 residues: CASSPRTSRGTGELFF. The CDR3 coding sequence is TGTGCCAGCTCACCCAGGACTAGTCGGGGCACCGGGGAGCTGTTTTTT.

The V gene is TRBV30, the J gene TRBJ1-4; TRBD1 is a possible D gene (6 bases). This CDR3 has 15 amino acids. Germline CDR1 GTSNPN, CDR2 SVGIG (reference sequence). V lost 1 base and J 7 bases, leaving 16 bases between the germline ends. CDR3 sequence (DNA): TGTGCCTGGAGTGCCTCAGGGGATCAGGGTGAAAAACTGTTTTTT. This translates into CAWSASGDQGEKLFF.